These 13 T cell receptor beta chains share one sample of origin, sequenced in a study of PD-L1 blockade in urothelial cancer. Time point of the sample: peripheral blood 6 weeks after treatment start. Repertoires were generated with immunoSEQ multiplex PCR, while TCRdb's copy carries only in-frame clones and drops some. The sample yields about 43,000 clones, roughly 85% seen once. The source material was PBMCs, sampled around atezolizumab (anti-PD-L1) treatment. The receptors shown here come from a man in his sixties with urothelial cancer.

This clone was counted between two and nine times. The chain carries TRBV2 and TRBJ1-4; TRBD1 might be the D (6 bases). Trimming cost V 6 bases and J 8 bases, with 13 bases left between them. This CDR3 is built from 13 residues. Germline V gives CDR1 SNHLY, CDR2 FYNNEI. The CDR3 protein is CASRLIRGEKLFF. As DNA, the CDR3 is TGTGCCAGCAGACTGATCAGGGGAGAAAAACTGTTTTTT.

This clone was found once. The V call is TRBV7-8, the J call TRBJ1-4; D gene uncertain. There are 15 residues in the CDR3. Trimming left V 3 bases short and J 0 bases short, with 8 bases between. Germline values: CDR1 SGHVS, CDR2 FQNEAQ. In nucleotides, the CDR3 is TGTGCCAGCAGCTTCTGGGCTGCAACTAATGAAAAACTGTTTTTT. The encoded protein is CASSFWAATNEKLFF.

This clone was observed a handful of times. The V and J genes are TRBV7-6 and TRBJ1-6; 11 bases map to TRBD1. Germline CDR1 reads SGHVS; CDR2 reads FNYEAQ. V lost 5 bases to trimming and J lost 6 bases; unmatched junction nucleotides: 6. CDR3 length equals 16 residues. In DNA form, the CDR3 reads TGTGCCAGCAGCAAGGACAGGGGGCATTCTAATTCACCCCTCCACTTT. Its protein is CASSKDRGHSNSPLHF.

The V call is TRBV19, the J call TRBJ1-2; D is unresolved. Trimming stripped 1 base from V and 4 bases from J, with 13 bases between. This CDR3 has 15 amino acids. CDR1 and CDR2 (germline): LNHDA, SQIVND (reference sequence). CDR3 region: CASSIAHGNFYGYTF. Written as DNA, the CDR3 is TGTGCCAGTAGTATAGCCCACGGGAACTTCTATGGCTACACCTTC.

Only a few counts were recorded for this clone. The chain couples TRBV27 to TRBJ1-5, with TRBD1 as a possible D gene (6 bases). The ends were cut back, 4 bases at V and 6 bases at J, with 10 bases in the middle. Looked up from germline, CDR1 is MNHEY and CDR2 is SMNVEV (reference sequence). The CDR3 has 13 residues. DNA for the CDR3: TGTGCCAGCAGTTCAGGGGCTGGTCAGCCCCAGCATTTT. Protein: CASSSGAGQPQHF.

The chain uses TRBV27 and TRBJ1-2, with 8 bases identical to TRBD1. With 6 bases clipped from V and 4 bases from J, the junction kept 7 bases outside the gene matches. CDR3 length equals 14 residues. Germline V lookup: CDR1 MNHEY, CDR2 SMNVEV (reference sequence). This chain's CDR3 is CASRLQGAVYGYTF. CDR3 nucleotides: TGTGCCAGCAGACTTCAGGGGGCGGTCTATGGCTACACCTTC.

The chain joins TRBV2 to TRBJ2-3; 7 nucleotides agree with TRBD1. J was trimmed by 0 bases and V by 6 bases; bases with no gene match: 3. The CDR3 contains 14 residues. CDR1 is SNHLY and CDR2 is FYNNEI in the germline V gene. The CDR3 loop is CASRKGASTDTQYF. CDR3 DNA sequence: TGTGCCAGCAGGAAGGGGGCTAGCACAGATACGCAGTATTTT. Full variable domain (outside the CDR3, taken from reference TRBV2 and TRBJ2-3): EPEVTQTPSHQVTQMGQEVILRCVPISNHLYFYWYRQILGQKVEFLVSFYNNEISEKSEIFDDQFSVERPDGSNFTLKIRSTKLEDSAMYFCASRKGASTDTQYFGPGTRLTVL.

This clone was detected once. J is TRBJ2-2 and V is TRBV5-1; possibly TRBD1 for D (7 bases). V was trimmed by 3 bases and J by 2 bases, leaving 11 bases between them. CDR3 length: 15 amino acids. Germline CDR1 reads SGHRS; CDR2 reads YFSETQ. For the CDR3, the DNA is TGCGCCAGCAGCTGGGGGGACAGAAACACCGGGGAGCTGTTTTTT. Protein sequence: CASSWGDRNTGELFF.

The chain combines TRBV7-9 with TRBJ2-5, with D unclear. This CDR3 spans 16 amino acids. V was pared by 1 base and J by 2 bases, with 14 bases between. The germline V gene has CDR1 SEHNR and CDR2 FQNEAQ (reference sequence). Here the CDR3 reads CASSLGPERGQETQYF. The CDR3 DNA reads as TGTGCCAGCAGCTTAGGGCCGGAGCGAGGACAAGAGACCCAGTACTTC. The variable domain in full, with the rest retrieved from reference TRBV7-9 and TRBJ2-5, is DTGVSQNPRHKITKRGQNVTFRCDPISEHNRLYWYRQTLGQGPEFLTYFQNEAQLEKSRLLSDRFSAERPKGSFSTLEIQRTEQGDSAMYLCASSLGPERGQETQYFGPGTRLLVL.

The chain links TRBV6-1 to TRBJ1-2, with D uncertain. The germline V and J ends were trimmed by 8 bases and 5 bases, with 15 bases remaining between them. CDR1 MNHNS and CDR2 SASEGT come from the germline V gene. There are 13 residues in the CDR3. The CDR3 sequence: CASLRPPGYGYTF. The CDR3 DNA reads TGTGCCAGCCTAAGGCCCCCCGGGTATGGCTACACCTTC.

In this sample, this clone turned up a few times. The CDR3: CASSLRSDSDGYTF. CDR3 DNA: TGCGCCAGCAGCTTGAGGTCAGACTCAGATGGCTACACCTTC. The rearrangement links TRBV5-1 to TRBJ1-2; no firm D call. V lost 1 base, J lost 6 bases, and 13 bases lay in between. CDR1 and CDR2 (germline): SGHRS, YFSETQ. The CDR3 extends over 14 amino acids.

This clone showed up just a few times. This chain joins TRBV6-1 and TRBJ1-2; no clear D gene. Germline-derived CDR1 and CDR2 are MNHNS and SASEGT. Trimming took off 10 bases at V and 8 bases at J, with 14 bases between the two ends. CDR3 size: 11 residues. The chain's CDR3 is CATFTGTGYTF. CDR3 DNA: TGTGCCACCTTTACGGGAACCGGCTACACCTTC.

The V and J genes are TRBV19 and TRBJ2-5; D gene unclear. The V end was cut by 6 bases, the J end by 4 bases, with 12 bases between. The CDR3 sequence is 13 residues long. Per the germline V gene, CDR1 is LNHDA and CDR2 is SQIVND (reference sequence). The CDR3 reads CASSPQVRETQYF. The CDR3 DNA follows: TGTGCCAGTAGCCCCCAGGTGAGAGAGACCCAGTACTTC.